Listed below are T cell receptor beta chains from one sample, sequenced in a study of OX40 agonist ivuxolimab in advanced cancers. Profiling relied on immunoSEQ multiplex PCR, and the TCRdb table lists in-frame clones only, not all of them. The repertoire holds some 34,000 clones, with 88% as singletons. Sequenced here: CD4+ or CD8+ T cells sorted from blood, sampled in a trial of the OX40 agonist ivuxolimab. The receptors were sampled from an adult with an advanced solid tumor such as melanoma, head and neck, liver or kidney cancer. CDR3s leave out the opening cysteine and the closing phenylalanine or tryptophan. The D gene is left open where the match is weak.

d_call | j_call | v_call | cdr3_aa
. | TRBJ1-2 | TRBV27 | ASSWSRGLYYGYT
TRBD1 | TRBJ2-1 | TRBV7-2 | ASSGWDSHSPSYNEQF
. | TRBJ2-7 | TRBV4-1 | ASSQGGGYSYEQY
. | TRBJ1-1 | TRBV7-2 | ASSDHMNTEAF
. | TRBJ2-1 | TRBV9 | ASSVGPVLSYNEQF
TRBD2 | TRBJ2-1 | TRBV7-9 | ASSATSGKGEQF
TRBD2 | TRBJ2-3 | TRBV7-3 | ASSTSGRDLPSFTDTQY
. | TRBJ1-4 | TRBV19 | ASSTAEDDSEKLF
TRBD2 | TRBJ2-5 | TRBV11-1 | ASSALAGGYQETQY
. | TRBJ1-1 | TRBV5-4 | ASRSMNTEAF
TRBD2 | TRBJ2-7 | TRBV27 | ASSPFSGRAYEQY
. | TRBJ1-5 | TRBV27 | ASSLSLSNQPQH
TRBD2 | TRBJ2-2 | TRBV7-8 | ASKALAGGPTGELF
. | TRBJ1-1 | TRBV4-3 | ASSQVSSSNTEAF
TRBD2 | TRBJ2-7 | TRBV9 | ASGHGTSGYEQY
. | TRBJ1-1 | TRBV11-2 | ASSDGQYTEAF